The 6 T cell receptor beta chains reported below all come from one sample, sequenced in a study of T-cell memory formation after mild COVID-19. TCRdb re-analysed the 5' RACE reads in MiXCR, keeping a single row per CDR3 protein. The sample records fewer than 650,000 distinct CDR3 sequences, 15% to 20% being singletons. Sample: PBMCs or a T cell subset sorted from them (not recorded which). The receptors originated from an adult woman who had mild COVID-19 (a few samples of this study predate the infection). Cell type and time point are not known.

V usage is TRBV7-2 and J usage is TRBJ1-2, with D possibly matching TRBD1 (5 bases). This CDR3 spans 18 amino acids. V was clipped by 1 base and J by 2 bases, with 20 bases between them. Germline assignment: CDR1 SGHTA and CDR2 FQGNSA. The CDR3: CASSLVLGGATGNYGYTF. CDR3 nucleotides: TGTGCCAGCAGCTTAGTACTGGGAGGGGCGACCGGCAACTATGGCTACACCTTC.

The chain joins TRBV2 to TRBJ1-1; 11 bases line up with TRBD1. Germline lookup yields CDR1 SNHLY and CDR2 FYNNEI. Losses at the gene ends were 8 bases for V and 6 bases for J; bases not matched to a gene: 8. The CDR3 is made up of 14 amino acids. This chain's CDR3 is CASGRGQGVAEAFF. In nucleotides, the CDR3 is TGTGCCAGCGGCCGGGGACAGGGGGTAGCTGAAGCTTTCTTT.

There are a few counts of this clonotype. This chain joins TRBV5-4 and TRBJ2-1; tentatively, D is TRBD1 (6 bases). CDR1 SGHNT and CDR2 YYREEE come from the germline V gene (reference sequence). The ends were cut back, 3 bases at V and 4 bases at J, with 14 bases in the middle. The CDR3 is 15 amino acids. This CDR3 is CASSSQPDSYNEQFF. In DNA, the CDR3 is TGTGCCAGCAGCTCCCAACCGGACAGTTACAATGAGCAGTTCTTC.

This clonotype was seen ten or more times. The chain joins TRBV10-2 to TRBJ1-1; TRBD1 might be the D (5 bases). With 3 bases removed from V and 5 bases from J, the gap between germline ends came to 7 bases. This CDR3 contains 12 residues. The germline gives CDR1 WSHSY, CDR2 SAAADI. CDR3 DNA: TGCGCCAGCAGTGATTGGGGGACTGAAGCTTTCTTT. Encoded protein: CASSDWGTEAFF.

The chain combines TRBV5-1 with TRBJ1-1; 9 bases map to TRBD1. V lost 4 bases and J lost 4; bases outside the gene matches: 5. The germline V gene encodes CDR1 SGHRS and CDR2 YFSETQ. This CDR3 is built from 14 residues. The CDR3 DNA reads TGCGCCAGCAGCCTACAGGGGGCGATCACTGAAGCTTTCTTT. Protein product: CASSLQGAITEAFF.

The J gene is TRBJ2-6, the V gene TRBV5-1; TRBD1 matches at 9 bases. The CDR3 spans 18 residues. The germline gives CDR1 SGHRS, CDR2 YFSETQ. V dropped 1 base and J dropped 0; count of bases not matched to a gene: 5. The CDR3 DNA reads TGCGCCAGCAGCTTGCTGGGACAGGGTAGCTCTGGGGCCAACGTCCTGACTTTC. Its protein product is CASSLLGQGSSGANVLTF.